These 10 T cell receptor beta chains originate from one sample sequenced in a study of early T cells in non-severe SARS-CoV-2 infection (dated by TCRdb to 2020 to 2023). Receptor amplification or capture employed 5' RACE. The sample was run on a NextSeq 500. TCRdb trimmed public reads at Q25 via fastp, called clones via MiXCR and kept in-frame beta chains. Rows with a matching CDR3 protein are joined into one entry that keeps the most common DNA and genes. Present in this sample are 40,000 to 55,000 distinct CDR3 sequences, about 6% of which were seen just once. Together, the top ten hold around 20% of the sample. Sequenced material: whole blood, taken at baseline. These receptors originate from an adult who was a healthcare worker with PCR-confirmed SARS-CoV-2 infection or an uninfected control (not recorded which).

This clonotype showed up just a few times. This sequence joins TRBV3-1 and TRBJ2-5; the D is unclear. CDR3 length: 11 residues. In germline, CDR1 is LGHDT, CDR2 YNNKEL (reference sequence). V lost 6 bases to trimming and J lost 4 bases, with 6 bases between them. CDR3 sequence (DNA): TGTGCCAGCAGAACCGGAGAGACCCAGTACTTC. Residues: CASRTGETQYF.

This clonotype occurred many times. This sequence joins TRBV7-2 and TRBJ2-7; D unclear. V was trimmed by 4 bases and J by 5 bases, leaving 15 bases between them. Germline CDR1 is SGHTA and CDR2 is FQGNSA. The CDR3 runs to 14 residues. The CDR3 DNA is TGTGCCAGCAGCTCTGGTGGGCAGTCCCACGAGCAGTACTTC. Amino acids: CASSSGGQSHEQYF.

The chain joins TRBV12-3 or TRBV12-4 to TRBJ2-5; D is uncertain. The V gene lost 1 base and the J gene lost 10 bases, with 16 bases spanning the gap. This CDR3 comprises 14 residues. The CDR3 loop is CASSLGAPVIDQYF. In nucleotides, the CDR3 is TGTGCCAGCAGTTTAGGGGCCCCGGTGATTGACCAGTACTTC.

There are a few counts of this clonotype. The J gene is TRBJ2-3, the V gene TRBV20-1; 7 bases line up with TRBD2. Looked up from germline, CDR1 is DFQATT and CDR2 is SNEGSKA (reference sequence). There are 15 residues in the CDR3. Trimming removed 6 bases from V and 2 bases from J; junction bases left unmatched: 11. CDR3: CSAQRDGVATDTQYF. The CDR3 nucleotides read TGCAGTGCGCAGCGGGACGGAGTAGCCACAGATACGCAGTATTTT.

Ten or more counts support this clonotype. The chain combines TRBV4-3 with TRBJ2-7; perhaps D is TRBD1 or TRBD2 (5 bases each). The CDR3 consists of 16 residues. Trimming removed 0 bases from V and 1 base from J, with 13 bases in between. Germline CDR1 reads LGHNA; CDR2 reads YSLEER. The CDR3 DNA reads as TGCGCCAGCAGCCAAGAACCGGGACCCAGTTCCTACGAGCAGTACTTC. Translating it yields CASSQEPGPSSYEQYF.

This chain's CDR3 is CASSYETGGVDEQYF. The CDR3 DNA reads TGTGCCAGCAGTTATGAAACGGGAGGCGTGGACGAGCAGTACTTC. The chain employs TRBV6-5 and TRBJ2-7, with TRBD2 matching over 7 bases. The CDR3 covers 15 residues. V lost 3 bases to trimming and J lost 5 bases; unmatched junction nucleotides: 10. CDR1 and CDR2 from the germline V gene are MNHEY and SVGAGI.

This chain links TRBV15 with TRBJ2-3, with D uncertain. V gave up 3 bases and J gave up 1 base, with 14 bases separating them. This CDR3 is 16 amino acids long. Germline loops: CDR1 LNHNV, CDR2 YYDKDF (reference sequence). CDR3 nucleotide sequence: TGTGCCACCAGCAGCGCTTCGAGCGCGGGCACAGATACGCAGTATTTT. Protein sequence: CATSSASSAGTDTQYF.

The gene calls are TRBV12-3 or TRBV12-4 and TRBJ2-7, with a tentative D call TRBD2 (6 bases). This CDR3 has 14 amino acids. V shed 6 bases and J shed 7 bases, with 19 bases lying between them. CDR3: CASSPSGGIEEQYF. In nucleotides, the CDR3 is TGTGCCAGCAGCCCGAGTGGGGGGATCGAAGAGCAGTACTTC.

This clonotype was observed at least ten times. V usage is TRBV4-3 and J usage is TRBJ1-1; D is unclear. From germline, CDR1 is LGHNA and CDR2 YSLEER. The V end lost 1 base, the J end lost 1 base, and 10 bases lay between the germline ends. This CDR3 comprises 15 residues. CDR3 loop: CASSQVGTENTEAFF. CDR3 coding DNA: TGCGCCAGCAGCCAAGTCGGAACCGAGAACACTGAAGCTTTCTTT.

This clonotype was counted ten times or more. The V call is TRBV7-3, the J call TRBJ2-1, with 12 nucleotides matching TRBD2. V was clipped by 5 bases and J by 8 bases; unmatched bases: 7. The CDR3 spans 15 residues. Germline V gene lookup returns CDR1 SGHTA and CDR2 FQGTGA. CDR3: CASSALAGGPHEQFF. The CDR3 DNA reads TGTGCCAGCAGCGCCCTAGCGGGGGGGCCCCATGAGCAGTTCTTC. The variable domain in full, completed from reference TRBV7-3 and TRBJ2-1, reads GAGVSQTPSNKVTEKGKYVELRCDPISGHTALYWYRQSLGQGPEFLIYFQGTGAADDSGLPNDRFFAVRPEGSVSTLKIQRTERGDSAVYLCASSALAGGPHEQFFGPGTRLTVL.